This T cell receptor beta chain was captured in a study of blood T cell repertoires in COVID-19. On the study more broadly: Collection of acute and convalescent COVID-19 samples took place in the United States, Italy and Spain.

This clone was seen a few times. TCRdb's table, derived via immunoSEQ multiplex PCR, lists solely in-frame clones and lacks some. The data contain about 140,000 clones, approximately 84% of them singletons. The CDR3 loop spans 14 amino acids. Germline V gene lookup returns CDR1 MRHNA and CDR2 SNTAGT. V was clipped by 10 bases and J by 4 bases, with 16 bases between them. The chain uses TRBV6-4 and TRBJ2-2; D possibly corresponds to TRBD1 (5 bases). The sample was peripheral blood. The receptor was derived from a woman in her sixties or seventies with acute or convalescent COVID-19. Written as DNA, the CDR3 is TGTGCCACCCAGGCCCAGGGAAGCACCGGGGAGCTGTTTTTT. Its protein is CATQAQGSTGELFF.